This T cell receptor beta chain is from a study of blood T cell repertoires in COVID-19. Study details: The origin of the acute and convalescent COVID-19 samples was the United States, Italy and Spain. T cells, B-cell-depleted T cells, or PBMCs supplied cDNA or gDNA.

As handled by the study authors: Reference gene primer amplification yielded estimated nucleated cell counts. Data came from immunoSEQ multiplex PCR; TCRdb stores just in-frame clones and leaves some out. V, J and clone size are taken as reported in that table, and D and trimming were inferred from the DNA itself. Altogether some 140,000 clones are present, under 90% being singletons, with the ten largest covering almost 8.5%. Germline V gives CDR1 SGHRS, CDR2 YFSETQ. The CDR3 runs 16 residues. The V gene end was trimmed by 4 bases and the J gene end by 3 bases; junction bases not matched to a gene: 6.

This sequence originates from a woman aged 55-75 years with active or convalescent COVID-19. The rearrangement joins TRBV5-1 to TRBJ2-5; 13 nucleotides match TRBD2. Sequencing was carried out using peripheral blood. This chain's CDR3 is CASSRTSGGREETQYF. For the CDR3, the DNA is TGCGCCAGCAGCCGGACTAGCGGGGGCAGGGAAGAGACCCAGTACTTC.